Following are 29 T cell receptor beta chains from one sample sequenced in a study of blood T cell repertoires in COVID-19. Some clones are missing from TCRdb's copy, which holds only in-frame ones; the method was immunoSEQ multiplex PCR. The sample shows about 190,000 clones, around nine tenths of them seen only once. The sample taken for sequencing was peripheral blood. These receptors came from a woman aged 70-85 years with COVID-19, enrolled during active disease.

A few counts support this clone. The chain has TRBV30 and TRBJ2-1, with 7 bases identical to TRBD2. The germline CDR1 and CDR2 sequences are GTSNPN and SVGIG (reference sequence). The CDR3 has 14 amino acids. The trim removed 5 bases at V and 4 bases at J, leaving 8 bases unmatched. CDR3: CAWGAKRGYNEQFF. CDR3 nucleotide sequence: TGTGCCTGGGGCGCTAAGCGGGGATACAATGAGCAGTTCTTC.

The chain is built from TRBV5-1 and TRBJ2-7; 15 bases agree with TRBD2. The CDR3 is 16 residues long. With 4 bases clipped from V and 1 base from J, the junction kept 3 bases outside the gene matches. The germline CDR1 and CDR2 sequences are SGHRS and YFSETQ. The CDR3, as DNA: TGCGCCAGCAGCCGAGGGACTAGCGGGAGGTCCTACGAGCAGTACTTC. Its protein product is CASSRGTSGRSYEQYF.

The chain uses TRBV5-1 and TRBJ2-1; no firm D call. CDR3 length: 14 residues. V shed 2 bases and J shed 3 bases, with 9 bases lying between them. Germline V gene data show CDR1 as SGHRS and CDR2 as YFSETQ. The CDR3 bases are TGCGCCAGCAGCTTAAGCCATATCTACAATGAGCAGTTCTTC. It translates to CASSLSHIYNEQFF.

The sample holds one count of this clone. The rearrangement links TRBV3-1 (or the pseudogene TRBV3-2) to TRBJ2-7; 12 bases match TRBD2. V lost 2 bases to trimming and J lost 2 bases; unmatched junction nucleotides: 7. The CDR3 contains 17 residues. Germline assignment: CDR1 LGHDT and CDR2 YNNKEL (reference sequence). In DNA form, the CDR3 reads TGTGCCAGCAGCCAACCCCTGCTAGCGGGAGGGCCCTACGAGCAGTACTTC. Translating gives CASSQPLLAGGPYEQYF.

The V call is TRBV23-1, the J call TRBJ1-2; 7 bases fit TRBD1. TRBV23-1 falls under the ORF class, with uncertain function. The CDR3 is 14 residues long. J was trimmed by 4 bases and V by 6 bases; bases with no gene match: 8. The CDR3 bases are TGCGCCAGCAGCCCCGCGACAGGGTTCTATGGCTACACCTTC. It specifies CASSPATGFYGYTF.

The rearrangement links TRBV6-5 to TRBJ2-7; 8 nucleotides match TRBD2. After removal of 4 bases from V and 5 bases from J, the junction contained 13 bases not matched to a gene. The CDR3 totals 16 residues. Per the germline V gene, CDR1 is MNHEY and CDR2 is SVGAGI. CDR3 coding DNA: TGTGCCAGCAGTTCCCAACCGGGACTAGGGTCTGACGAGCAGTACTTC. Amino acid sequence: CASSSQPGLGSDEQYF.

The chain has TRBV6-2 or TRBV6-3 and TRBJ2-7; D gene ambiguous. The CDR3 contains 14 residues. V shed 5 bases and J shed 0 bases, with 11 bases lying between them. The germline gives CDR1 MNHEY, CDR2 SVGEGT. The CDR3 sequence: CASSPNLSSYEQYF. CDR3 coding DNA: TGTGCCAGCAGTCCAAACTTGAGCTCCTACGAGCAGTACTTC.

V gene TRBV28 combines with J gene TRBJ2-1; perhaps TRBD2 as D (5 bases). CDR3 length equals 14 residues. Germline CDR1 and CDR2: MDHEN and SYDVKM. Trimming removed 2 bases from V and 7 bases from J, with 12 bases in between. The CDR3 reads CASSLLGLKNEQFF. The CDR3 nucleotides are TGTGCCAGCAGTTTACTAGGACTTAAAAATGAGCAGTTCTTC.

V and J are TRBV3-1 (or the pseudogene TRBV3-2) and TRBJ2-5; 7 bases map to TRBD2. The CDR3 is 20 amino acids. Germline trimming cut 4 bases from V and 0 bases from J; bases unmatched to any gene: 20. In germline, CDR1 is LGHDT, CDR2 YNNKEL (reference sequence). CDR3 in DNA: TGTGCCAGCAGCCCAAGATCCTACTGGGGGGAGGGGACCTACCAAGAGACCCAGTACTTC. This gives the protein CASSPRSYWGEGTYQETQYF.

The V gene is TRBV7-8, the J gene TRBJ2-7, with 7 bases identical to TRBD1. V trimming: 3 bases; J trimming: 3 bases; junction bases outside the gene matches: 5. From germline, CDR1 is SGHVS and CDR2 FQNEAQ. The CDR3 is 14 residues long. The CDR3 DNA follows: TGTGCCAGCAGCTTGGGACAGACAATCTACGAGCAGTACTTC. Translated, it gives CASSLGQTIYEQYF.

The rearrangement links TRBV29-1 to TRBJ1-1; 8 bases are shared with TRBD1. With V trimmed by 7 bases and J by 3 bases, 4 bases remained unmatched. This CDR3 spans 12 amino acids. Germline loops: CDR1 SQVTM, CDR2 ANQGSEA. The CDR3 DNA reads TGCAGCGCCCAGGGGGCGGACACTGAAGCTTTCTTT. It codes for CSAQGADTEAFF.

The genes are TRBV24-1 and TRBJ2-1, with 10 positions matching TRBD1. V was clipped by 7 bases and J by 6 bases; unmatched bases: 5. CDR1 KGHDR and CDR2 SFDVKD come from the germline V gene. This CDR3 is built from 14 residues. CDR3 amino acids: CATSAGQGSNEQFF. CDR3 nucleotide sequence: TGTGCCACCAGCGCGGGACAGGGGAGCAATGAGCAGTTCTTC.

The CDR3, as DNA: TGTGCCAGCAGTCTGGACAGGGGCGCACTCAATCAGCCCCAGCATTTT. Amino acid sequence: CASSLDRGALNQPQHF. The V call is TRBV2, the J call TRBJ1-5; 9 bases are shared with TRBD1. This CDR3 comprises 16 residues. The V gene end was trimmed by 5 bases and the J gene end by 3 bases; junction bases not matched to a gene: 8. The germline CDR1 and CDR2 sequences are SNHLY and FYNNEI.

The chain joins TRBV2 to TRBJ2-5; D is perhaps TRBD2 (6 bases). The CDR3 extends over 15 amino acids. Germline loops: CDR1 SNHLY, CDR2 FYNNEI. Trimming pared 9 bases from V and 5 bases from J, leaving 22 bases between. CDR3 sequence (DNA): TGTGCCAGGGGACTTGGGCAGATGCGCGGGGAGACCCAGTACTTC. This encodes CARGLGQMRGETQYF.

V is TRBV11-1 and J is TRBJ2-1; 9 bases map to TRBD2. The CDR3 contains 15 residues. J gave up 8 bases and V 0 bases, and 5 bases lay outside the gene matches. CDR1 is SGHAT and CDR2 is FQDESV in the germline V gene (reference sequence). The CDR3 reads CASSLALAGSHEQFF. Here the CDR3 DNA reads TGTGCCAGCAGCTTAGCGCTAGCGGGATCCCATGAGCAGTTCTTC.

The chain employs TRBV19 and TRBJ2-1; D perhaps matches TRBD1 (7 bases). The length of the CDR3 is 15 residues. Germline CDR1 and CDR2: LNHDA and SQIVND (reference sequence). Trimming stripped 3 bases from V and 8 bases from J, with 17 bases between. The CDR3 region has the DNA TGTGCCAGTAGTATCAGGGACAGCGGGCCCGATGAGCAGTTCTTC. Its translation is CASSIRDSGPDEQFF.

This clone showed up just once. This chain joins TRBV5-6 and TRBJ2-7, with TRBD2 matching 9 bases. Per the germline V gene, CDR1 is SGHDT and CDR2 is YYEEEE. V dropped 4 bases and J dropped 2; count of bases not matched to a gene: 7. CDR3 length equals 15 residues. The CDR3 spells CASSRTGLATYEQYF. The CDR3 nucleotides are TGTGCCAGCAGCCGGACGGGACTAGCTACCTACGAGCAGTACTTC. Supplemented by reference TRBV5-6 and TRBJ2-7, the full variable domain reads DAGVTQSPTHLIKTRGQQVTLRCSPKSGHDTVSWYQQALGQGPQFIFQYYEEEERQRGNFPDRFSGHQFPNYSSELNVNALLLGDSALYLCASSRTGLATYEQYFGPGTRLTVT.

As for this clone: This same CDR3 is encoded by further DNA sequences in the sample. V usage is TRBV7-9 and J usage is TRBJ1-2; TRBD1 matches 10 bases. The V gene end was trimmed by 5 bases and the J gene end by 7 bases; junction bases not matched to a gene: 7. This CDR3 contains 14 residues. The germline V gene encodes CDR1 SEHNR and CDR2 FQNEAQ (reference sequence). CDR3 coding DNA: TGTGCCAGCAGCCCGCCGGGACAGGGGTTTGGCTACACCTTC. Translated: CASSPPGQGFGYTF.

This chain uses TRBV28 with TRBJ1-6; D is perhaps TRBD1 (5 bases). Trimming stripped 3 bases from V and 6 bases from J, with 15 bases between. Germline V gene data show CDR1 as MDHEN and CDR2 as SYDVKM. The CDR3 has 16 residues. CDR3 loop: CASSFSEGLSNSPLHF. The CDR3 DNA reads as TGTGCCAGCAGTTTTTCGGAGGGGTTGAGTAATTCACCCCTCCACTTT. Complete variable domain (other parts from reference TRBV28 and TRBJ1-6): DVKVTQSSRYLVKRTGEKVFLECVQDMDHENMFWYRQDPGLGLRLIYFSYDVKMKEKGDIPEGYSVSREKKERFSLILESASTNQTSMYLCASSFSEGLSNSPLHFGNGTRLTVT.

The gene calls are TRBV4-2 and TRBJ1-2; 7 bases agree with TRBD1. This CDR3 spans 15 amino acids. The ends lost 0 bases at V and 4 bases at J; junction bases unmatched: 5. The germline V gene has CDR1 LGHNA and CDR2 YNFKEQ. The CDR3 DNA reads as TGTGCCAGCAGCCAAGATAAGGGGGCGGTCTATGGCTACACCTTC. It specifies CASSQDKGAVYGYTF.

This chain links TRBV7-3 with TRBJ2-3; 10 bases map to TRBD2. Looked up from germline, CDR1 is SGHTA and CDR2 is FQGTGA. The CDR3 has 16 residues. V lost 0 bases and J lost 1; bases outside the gene matches: 1. CDR3 amino acids: CASSLTLAGGTDTQYF. For the CDR3, the DNA is TGTGCCAGCAGCTTAACCCTAGCGGGAGGCACAGATACGCAGTATTTT.

This clone was observed once. The chain is built from TRBV6-5 and TRBJ1-4; D not resolved. Germline V CDR1 and CDR2: MNHEY, SVGAGI. The CDR3 consists of 15 residues. Trimming shortened V by 0 bases and J by 3 bases, and 8 bases separated the two germline ends. CDR3 sequence reads: CASSYSGESNEKLFF. In DNA form, the CDR3 reads TGTGCCAGCAGTTACTCGGGCGAGTCTAATGAAAAACTGTTTTTT.

The rearrangement uses TRBV29-1 and TRBJ1-6, with D possibly being TRBD1 (5 bases). CDR3 length equals 15 residues. Germline CDR1 and CDR2: SQVTM and ANQGSEA. Deletions cut 2 bases from V and 6 bases from J, with 14 bases between. The CDR3 reads CSVETEGIRNSPLHF. In DNA, the CDR3 is TGCAGCGTTGAAACGGAGGGGATCCGTAATTCACCCCTCCACTTT. The variable domain in full, with the rest retrieved from reference TRBV29-1 and TRBJ1-6, is SAVISQKPSRDICQRGTSLTIQCQVDSQVTMMFWYRQQPGQSLTLIATANQGSEATYESGFVIDKFPISRPNLTFSTLTVSNMSPEDSSIYLCSVETEGIRNSPLHFGNGTRLTVT.

V and J are TRBV30 and TRBJ2-2; TRBD1 matches 7 bases. The CDR3 sequence is 16 residues long. From germline, CDR1 is GTSNPN and CDR2 SVGIG (reference sequence). The V gene end was trimmed by 0 bases and the J gene end by 5 bases; junction bases not matched to a gene: 9. The DNA for the CDR3 is TGTGCCTGGAGTGTACGGTCAGGGGGTGGTACCGGGGAGCTGTTTTTT. Amino acid sequence: CAWSVRSGGGTGELFF.

The gene calls are TRBV5-6 and TRBJ2-7; tentative D call: TRBD1 (6 bases). The V gene lost 0 bases and the J gene lost 1 base, with 8 bases spanning the gap. The germline V gene encodes CDR1 SGHDT and CDR2 YYEEEE. CDR3 size: 14 residues. The CDR3 DNA reads as TGTGCCAGCAGCTTGGCAGGGGCATCCTACGAGCAGTACTTC. Translated, it gives CASSLAGASYEQYF.

This chain links TRBV7-2 with TRBJ1-5, with D unresolved. The ends were cut back, 1 base at V and 4 bases at J, with 8 bases in the middle. Germline-derived CDR1 and CDR2 are SGHTA and FQGNSA. The CDR3 is made up of 14 amino acids. The CDR3 sequence is CASSLESGNQPQHF. CDR3 nucleotides: TGTGCCAGCAGCTTAGAATCCGGGAATCAGCCCCAGCATTTT.

This rearrangement joins TRBV9 to TRBJ2-7, with D possibly TRBD1 on 5 matching bases. Deletions cut 0 bases from V and 1 base from J, with 11 bases between. The CDR3 length is 15 residues. CDR1 is SGDLS, CDR2 YYNGEE, per germline. CDR3 region: CASSVEDTSSYEQYF. In nucleotides, the CDR3 is TGTGCCAGCAGCGTAGAGGACACCTCGTCCTACGAGCAGTACTTC. The full variable domain, completed using reference TRBV9 and TRBJ2-7, is DSGVTQTPKHLITATGQRVTLRCSPRSGDLSVYWYQQSLDQGLQFLIQYYNGEERAKGNILERFSAQQFPDLHSELNLSSLELGDSALYFCASSVEDTSSYEQYFGPGTRLTVT.

This sequence joins TRBV2 and TRBJ2-5, with D tentatively TRBD1 (6 bases). Deletions cut 7 bases from V and 4 bases from J, with 13 bases between. Germline values: CDR1 SNHLY, CDR2 FYNNEI. The CDR3 runs 13 residues. The CDR3 is CASMIGTPETQYF. The DNA of the CDR3 is TGTGCCAGCATGATAGGGACACCAGAGACCCAGTACTTC.

This clone was counted once. The V and J genes are TRBV6-9 and TRBJ1-1; D gene uncertain. CDR1 and CDR2 (germline): MNHGY, SVAAGI. Trimming removed 6 bases from V and 0 bases from J, with 14 bases in between. The CDR3 loop spans 15 amino acids. CDR3 DNA: TGTGCCAGCAGGCTGGGCAGCCTCATGAACACTGAAGCTTTCTTT. Protein product: CASRLGSLMNTEAFF.